The 23 T cell receptor beta chains reported below all come from one sample, sequenced in a study of CD8 T cells in ankylosing spondylitis. One entry per CDR3 protein, called by TCRdb with MiXCR from the 5' RACE reads. The data show approximately 69,000 distinct CDR3 sequences, 5.3% seen once. The source material was blood, either unsorted or a sorted T cell fraction (not recorded which). The origin of the receptors is a male donor with ankylosing spondylitis or in good health (not recorded which).

This clonotype showed up many times. The chain carries TRBV10-3 and TRBJ2-1; D not resolved. The CDR3 is 11 residues long. Germline loops: CDR1 ENHRY, CDR2 SYGVKD. Trimming stripped 3 bases from V and 3 bases from J, with 0 bases between. In DNA form, the CDR3 reads TGTGCCATCAGTGACTACAATGAGCAGTTCTTC. Its translation is CAISDYNEQFF.

This clonotype was recorded many times. The rearrangement uses TRBV3-1 and TRBJ2-5; 8 bases line up with TRBD1. The CDR3 is made up of 15 amino acids. Trimming removed 4 bases from V and 5 bases from J; junction bases left unmatched: 9. The germline CDR1 and CDR2 sequences are LGHDT and YNNKEL (reference sequence). The DNA for the CDR3 is TGTGCCAGCAGCCCCTTCGGACAGGGATGGGAGACCCAGTACTTC. As protein: CASSPFGQGWETQYF.

This clonotype was counted many times. The V call is TRBV24-1, the J call TRBJ2-7; 8 bases match TRBD2. This CDR3 has 15 amino acids. Germline V gene data show CDR1 as KGHDR and CDR2 as SFDVKD. Trimming took 3 bases from V and 6 from J; bases not matched to a gene: 9. CDR3 sequence (DNA): TGTGCCACCAGTGATCACGTCGGGGGGGCCGGCGAGCAGTACTTC. This translates into CATSDHVGGAGEQYF.

This clonotype was found many times. The chain employs TRBV28 and TRBJ1-1; 7 nucleotides line up with TRBD1. Germline lookup yields CDR1 MDHEN and CDR2 SYDVKM. The V gene end was trimmed by 1 base and the J gene end by 0 bases; junction bases not matched to a gene: 20. This CDR3 has 21 amino acids. CDR3 region: CASSLFLWVTRDREMNTEAFF. The CDR3 bases are TGTGCCAGCAGTTTATTCTTATGGGTAACGCGGGACAGAGAGATGAACACTGAAGCTTTCTTT.

At least ten counts were recorded for this clonotype. V and J are TRBV6-1 and TRBJ2-6; TRBD1 aligns across 7 bases. The CDR3 loop spans 17 amino acids. Germline values: CDR1 MNHNS, CDR2 SASEGT. Unmatched junction bases numbered 9, after V lost 7 bases and J lost 0 bases. As DNA, the CDR3 is TGTGCCAGCAACCTAGGGGGCCCAAACTCTGGGGCCAACGTCCTGACTTTC. Protein: CASNLGGPNSGANVLTF.

This clonotype appeared many times. The chain couples TRBV29-1 to TRBJ2-6, with D possibly being TRBD1 or TRBD2 (5 bases each). Trimming took 7 bases from V and 2 from J, leaving 15 bases between them. Germline loops: CDR1 SQVTM, CDR2 ANQGSEA. This CDR3 contains 15 residues. The DNA for the CDR3 is TGCAGCGCCCGTACGGGGCGCGCTGGGGCCAACGTCCTGACTTTC. It encodes CSARTGRAGANVLTF.

This clonotype was seen at least ten times. The rearrangement uses TRBV12-3 or TRBV12-4 and TRBJ1-6, with TRBD1 matching 8 bases. CDR3 length: 13 residues. Trimming at V came to 9 bases and at J to 8 bases, leaving 6 bases not matched to a gene. The CDR3 DNA reads as TGTGCCAGTCGGGACAGGCAGTATTCACCCCTCCACTTT. Translated, it gives CASRDRQYSPLHF.

In this sample, this clonotype turned up a few times. The chain uses TRBV30 and TRBJ2-3; D possibly uses TRBD1 or TRBD2 (5 bases each). CDR3 size: 15 residues. Germline values: CDR1 GTSNPN, CDR2 SVGIG (reference sequence). V was clipped by 5 bases and J by 2 bases, with 17 bases between them. The CDR3, as DNA: TGTGCCTGGCAGGGACCGAGGTCCATCACAGATACGCAGTATTTT. It specifies CAWQGPRSITDTQYF.

This clonotype has a count of ten or more. The V call is TRBV7-3, the J call TRBJ2-3; 9 nucleotides match TRBD1. This CDR3 region has 15 residues. Trimming took 5 bases from V and 2 from J; bases not matched to a gene: 5. Per the germline V gene, CDR1 is SGHTA and CDR2 is FQGTGA. In nucleotides, the CDR3 is TGTGCCAGCAGCACCGGACAGGGGTCCACAGATACGCAGTATTTT. Amino acid sequence: CASSTGQGSTDTQYF.

This clonotype was found many times. V and J are TRBV5-1 and TRBJ2-7; the match to TRBD1 covers 12 bases. Germline CDR1 is SGHRS and CDR2 is YFSETQ. This CDR3 is built from 14 residues. V shed 3 bases, J shed 6 bases, and the junction held 4 bases outside the gene matches. DNA for the CDR3: TGCGCCAGCAGCTACGGGACAGGGGGCGGCGAGCAGTACTTC. Its translation is CASSYGTGGGEQYF.

This clonotype was recorded many times. The chain carries TRBV6-1 and TRBJ2-5; D gene unclear. The germline V and J ends were trimmed by 6 bases and 2 bases, with 4 bases remaining between them. This CDR3 is built from 11 residues. CDR1 is MNHNS, CDR2 SASEGT, per germline. The CDR3 spells CASSRQETQYF. CDR3 nucleotides: TGTGCCAGCAGCAGACAAGAGACCCAGTACTTC.

Note on this clonotype: Possible read error: a much larger clone is one base away. The chain recombines TRBV12-3 or TRBV12-4 with TRBJ2-1; no firm D call. This CDR3 has 13 residues. Here the CDR3 DNA reads TGTGCCAACAGTTTAAGTAGAGACAATGAGCAGTTCTTC. Encoded protein: CANSLSRDNEQFF.

This clonotype showed up many times. The V gene is TRBV14, the J gene TRBJ2-5; D remains unclear. CDR1 is SGHDN and CDR2 is FVKESK in the germline V gene. This CDR3 comprises 14 residues. Trimming left V 0 bases short and J 6 bases short, with 11 bases between. As DNA, the CDR3 is TGTGCCAGCAGCCAAGATCACGTTCAAAAGACCCAGTACTTC. Its protein product is CASSQDHVQKTQYF.

This clonotype occurred many times. V is TRBV7-9 and J is TRBJ2-3; the D is unclear. Trimming removed 1 base at V and 0 bases at J, with 8 bases between. The CDR3 length is 15 residues. Per the germline V gene, CDR1 is SEHNR and CDR2 is FQNEAQ (reference sequence). The CDR3 region has the DNA TGTGCCAGCAGCTTAGGATCGGAAAGCACAGATACGCAGTATTTT. As protein: CASSLGSESTDTQYF.

The sample holds many counts of this clonotype. J is TRBJ2-3 and V is TRBV6-2 or TRBV6-3; TRBD1 matches 9 bases. From germline, CDR1 is MNHEY and CDR2 SVGEGT. The CDR3 spans 19 residues. The junction had 15 bases not matched to a gene; V was cut back by 5 bases and J by 0 bases. The CDR3 is CASSTTTYRDRESTDTQYF. As DNA, the CDR3 is TGTGCCAGCAGTACAACCACTTACCGGGACAGGGAAAGCACAGATACGCAGTATTTT.

This clonotype was seen many times. The rearrangement joins TRBV20-1 to TRBJ1-1; maybe TRBD1 (5 bases). CDR3 length: 13 residues. Germline CDR1 and CDR2: DFQATT and SNEGSKA (reference sequence). CDR3 sequence reads: CMGGMGVDTEAFF. The DNA of the CDR3 is TGCATGGGAGGGATGGGGGTCGATACTGAAGCTTTCTTT.

This clonotype was detected many times. This sequence joins TRBV5-1 and TRBJ2-5; no reliable D call. Germline CDR1 and CDR2: SGHRS and YFSETQ. The CDR3 sequence is 14 residues long. Trimming took 0 bases from V and 2 from J, leaving 8 bases between them. The CDR3 region is CASSLDGNQETQYF. CDR3 nucleotides: TGCGCCAGCAGCTTGGATGGGAATCAAGAGACCCAGTACTTC.

This clonotype was counted ten times or more. The chain has TRBV5-1 and TRBJ1-1; 11 bases are a match to TRBD1. CDR3 length: 14 amino acids. The J segment lost 5 bases and the V segment lost 2 bases, leaving 2 bases of the junction unmatched. The V gene's germline CDR1 is SGHRS and CDR2 YFSETQ. The CDR3 here is CASSFRDRGTEAFF. The CDR3 nucleotides read TGCGCCAGCAGCTTCCGGGACAGGGGGACTGAAGCTTTCTTT.

This clonotype was counted many times. This chain joins TRBV4-1 and TRBJ2-3, with unresolved D. CDR1 and CDR2 (germline): MGHRA, YSYEKL. The CDR3 totals 17 residues. With 4 bases removed from V and 0 bases from J, the gap between germline ends came to 17 bases. The CDR3 sequence is CASSLTIPPTSTDTQYF. The CDR3 nucleotides read TGCGCCAGCAGCCTTACTATACCCCCCACTAGCACAGATACGCAGTATTTT.

The table lists this clonotype with many counts. As DNA, the CDR3 is TGCAGCGCCGTCGGGACAGAGGGCTATGGCTACACCTTC. Its translation is CSAVGTEGYGYTF. This chain links TRBV29-1 with TRBJ1-2; 7 nucleotides match TRBD1. Germline V gene data show CDR1 as SQVTM and CDR2 as ANQGSEA. Unmatched junction bases numbered 9, after V lost 7 bases and J lost 4 bases. The CDR3 length is 13 residues.

This clonotype was detected many times. CDR3 in DNA: TGTGCCGGCCGGACAGGGGATGGACAGCCCCAGCATTTT. The encoded protein is CAGRTGDGQPQHF. The J gene is TRBJ1-5, the V gene TRBV6-1, with 9 bases that match TRBD1. The CDR3 length is 13 residues. With V trimmed by 11 bases and J by 7 bases, 9 bases remained unmatched. Per germline, CDR1 MNHNS and CDR2 SASEGT.

This clonotype was counted ten times or more. The chain employs TRBV3-1 and TRBJ2-6; D uncertain. The CDR3 totals 15 residues. V lost 1 base, J lost 1 base, and 5 bases lay in between. Germline-derived CDR1 and CDR2 are LGHDT and YNNKEL (reference sequence). The CDR3, as DNA: TGTGCCAGCAGCCAAGTCCGATCTGGGGCCAACGTCCTGACTTTC. Protein: CASSQVRSGANVLTF.

This clonotype was recorded at least ten times. The V gene is TRBV7-9, the J gene TRBJ2-5; a possible D gene is TRBD2 (5 bases). CDR1 is SEHNR and CDR2 is FQNEAQ in the germline V gene (reference sequence). The V gene lost 3 bases and the J gene lost 7 bases, with 12 bases spanning the gap. The CDR3 runs to 13 residues. CDR3 nucleotides: TGTGCCAGCAGCTTTGAGGGCCGAGGGACCCAGTACTTC. Residues: CASSFEGRGTQYF.